Below are 32 T cell receptor beta chains sequenced from a single sample in a study of cytomegalovirus exposure and HLA in healthy donors. Researchers ran the PCR with 60 Vbeta and 13 Jbeta primers. The protocol was immunoSEQ multiplex PCR, while the TCRdb copy is restricted to in-frame clones and leaves out a portion. The table lists about 120,000 clones, about 76% of them singletons, with approximately 12% in the top ten. Input material: PBMCs. The receptors come from a woman between 40 and 50 years old in good health and CMV-seropositive.

This chain links TRBV27 with TRBJ1-2; TRBD1 aligns across 7 bases. Per germline, CDR1 MNHEY and CDR2 SMNVEV (reference sequence). J was trimmed by 14 bases and V by 3 bases; bases with no gene match: 15. The CDR3 has 14 amino acids. The CDR3 loop reads CASSLMGDSPGRTF. DNA of the CDR3: TGTGCCAGCAGTTTGATGGGGGACAGCCCCGGAAGAACCTTC.

The chain has TRBV19 and TRBJ1-2; TRBD1 matches 9 bases. The length of the CDR3 is 15 residues. The V gene's germline CDR1 is LNHDA and CDR2 SQIVND (reference sequence). Trimming removed 5 bases from V and 8 bases from J; junction bases left unmatched: 12. This chain's CDR3 is CASSSPRDRVVGYTF. The CDR3 DNA reads as TGTGCCAGTAGTTCCCCGAGGGACAGGGTGGTCGGCTACACCTTC.

The J gene is TRBJ1-6, the V gene TRBV5-1, with a weak D call TRBD1 (6 bases). V gave up 5 bases and J gave up 5 bases, with 14 bases separating them. This CDR3 contains 15 residues. The germline V gene encodes CDR1 SGHRS and CDR2 YFSETQ. In DNA form, the CDR3 reads TGCGCCAGCAGGCTTGGGACACCTGATAATTCACCCCTCCACTTT. As protein: CASRLGTPDNSPLHF.

V and J are TRBV4-2 and TRBJ2-3, with 10 bases fitting TRBD2. Trimming cost V 0 bases and J 2 bases; bases outside gene matches: 8. CDR1 and CDR2 (germline): LGHNA, YNFKEQ. This CDR3 spans 18 amino acids. CDR3 nucleotide sequence: TGTGCCAGCAGCCAAGATCAAGGACTAGCGGAAAACACAGATACGCAGTATTTT. Its protein is CASSQDQGLAENTDTQYF.

The chain combines TRBV5-1 with TRBJ1-6; 11 positions match TRBD1. Germline CDR1 SGHRS, CDR2 YFSETQ. With 0 bases clipped from V and 16 bases from J, the junction kept 9 bases outside the gene matches. The length of the CDR3 is 15 residues. The CDR3 DNA follows: TGCGCCAGCAGCTTGGCGGGGACAGGGGGGGCCTTTCTCCACTTT. It specifies CASSLAGTGGAFLHF.

The gene calls are TRBV5-1 and TRBJ2-7; D remains unclear. The CDR3 covers 15 residues. Trimming took 6 bases from V and 0 from J, leaving 16 bases between them. Germline V gene lookup returns CDR1 SGHRS and CDR2 YFSETQ. CDR3 sequence: CASIPDSSSSYEQYF. The CDR3 DNA sequence: TGCGCCAGCATTCCTGACTCCTCAAGCTCCTACGAGCAGTACTTC.

J is TRBJ2-1 and V is TRBV5-1, with 8 bases fitting TRBD2. The CDR3 totals 14 residues. The germline CDR1 and CDR2 sequences are SGHRS and YFSETQ. The trim removed 0 bases at V and 9 bases at J, leaving 5 bases unmatched. CDR3 in DNA: TGCGCCAGCAGCTTGGAACGGGGGGGCCTTGAGCAGTTCTTC. As protein: CASSLERGGLEQFF.

V usage is TRBV6-5 and J usage is TRBJ1-2; 7 bases fit TRBD1. The J segment lost 3 bases and the V segment lost 6 bases, leaving 4 bases of the junction unmatched. Germline V gene data show CDR1 as MNHEY and CDR2 as SVGAGI. The CDR3 has 13 amino acids. CDR3 nucleotides: TGTGCCAGCAGCCGAGGACAGGACTATGGCTACACCTTC. This codes for CASSRGQDYGYTF.

V usage is TRBV7-9 and J usage is TRBJ1-5; no firm D call. Germline values: CDR1 SEHNR, CDR2 FQNEAQ (reference sequence). The CDR3 runs to 14 residues. V was clipped by 5 bases and J by 7 bases, with 15 bases between them. The chain's CDR3 is CASSTSGKDQPQHF. The CDR3 DNA sequence: TGTGCCAGCAGCACATCCGGGAAGGACCAGCCCCAGCATTTT.

This clone was seen ten or more times. The chain links TRBV21-1 to TRBJ2-7; the D call in the table, TRBD2, was not verified against the DNA. TRBV21-1 is designated a pseudogene. This CDR3 has 17 residues. The chain's CDR3 is CASSRRFLVPSSYEQYF. CDR3 nucleotide sequence: TGTGCCAGCAGCAGGAGGTTTCTCGTCCCGAGCTCCTACGAGCAGTACTTC.

This clone was found once. The genes are TRBV19 and TRBJ1-4, with a weak D call TRBD1 (5 bases). CDR3 length: 15 amino acids. The germline gives CDR1 LNHDA, CDR2 SQIVND (reference sequence). V dropped 7 bases and J dropped 7 bases, with 19 bases sitting between them. The CDR3 sequence: CASTPSRGLVEKLFF. In DNA form, the CDR3 reads TGTGCCAGTACCCCATCTAGGGGTTTAGTTGAAAAACTGTTTTTT.

The rearrangement joins TRBV20-1 to TRBJ1-1; 7 bases line up with TRBD1. Germline V gives CDR1 DFQATT, CDR2 SNEGSKA (reference sequence). The CDR3 is 11 residues long. V shed 4 bases and J 12 bases; nucleotides not matched to a gene: 8. The CDR3 is CSAKTGAVTFF. In DNA form, the CDR3 reads TGCAGTGCTAAAACAGGGGCTGTGACTTTCTTT.

This chain connects TRBV18 to TRBJ2-7; tentatively, D is TRBD1 (9 bases). The length of the CDR3 is 17 residues. Per the germline V gene, CDR1 is KGHSH and CDR2 is LQKENI. The V and J ends lost 3 bases and 2 bases respectively, with 20 bases between them. The chain's CDR3 is CASSPPGQGLGPYEQYF. The CDR3 DNA reads as TGTGCCAGCTCACCCCCGGGACAGGGACTAGGGCCCTACGAGCAGTACTTC. Drawing the rest from reference TRBV18 and TRBJ2-7, the complete variable domain is NAGVMQNPRHLVRRRGQEARLRCSPMKGHSHVYWYRQLPEEGLKFMVYLQKENIIDESGMPKERFSAEFPKEGPSILRIQQVVRGDSAAYFCASSPPGQGLGPYEQYFGPGTRLTVT.

This chain connects TRBV21-1 to TRBJ1-5. TRBV21-1 is an annotated pseudogene. This CDR3 has 18 residues. DNA of the CDR3: TGTGCCAGCAGCCTAATACTTGGCGGGGGCGCGGTAAATCAGCCCCAGCATTTT. This translates into CASSLILGGGAVNQPQHF.

This chain connects TRBV6-1 to TRBJ1-5, with D perhaps TRBD1 (6 bases). Germline V gene lookup returns CDR1 MNHNS and CDR2 SASEGT. V was cut by 6 bases and J by 7 bases, with 10 bases left in between. The CDR3 runs 12 residues. This CDR3 reads CASSGTFQPQHF. Written as DNA, the CDR3 is TGTGCCAGCAGCGGGACATTCCAGCCCCAGCATTTT.

The chain employs TRBV12-5 and TRBJ1-5; 10 bases fit TRBD1. Germline CDR1 is LGHNT and CDR2 is FRNRAP. The CDR3 contains 15 residues. Losses at the gene ends were 1 base for V and 9 bases for J; bases not matched to a gene: 6. The CDR3 sequence is CASGLETGGVWPQHF. The CDR3 coding sequence is TGTGCTAGTGGTTTGGAGACAGGGGGCGTTTGGCCCCAGCATTTT.

The chain recombines TRBV25-1 with TRBJ2-1; 8 bases match TRBD1. CDR3 length: 16 residues. The V and J ends lost 2 bases and 9 bases, in that order; junction bases with no gene match: 12. Germline V CDR1 and CDR2: MGHDK, SYGVNS. The CDR3: CASSETTGVLRSEQFF. The CDR3 region has the DNA TGTGCCAGCAGTGAAACGACAGGGGTGCTGAGGAGTGAGCAGTTCTTC. Full variable domain (outside the CDR3, taken from reference TRBV25-1 and TRBJ2-1): EADIYQTPRYLVIGTGKKITLECSQTMGHDKMYWYQQDPGMELHLIHYSYGVNSTEKGDLSSESTVSRIRTEHFPLTLESARPSHTSQYLCASSETTGVLRSEQFFGPGTRLTVL.

V gene TRBV7-2 combines with J gene TRBJ2-6; the D gene is possibly TRBD2 (6 bases). The CDR3 length is 16 residues. The germline gives CDR1 SGHTA, CDR2 FQGNSA. The V end lost 6 bases, the J end lost 1 base, and 13 bases lay between the germline ends. CDR3 sequence reads: CASSLSGLSGANVLTF. CDR3 DNA sequence: TGTGCCAGCAGTCTGAGCGGGTTGTCTGGGGCCAACGTCCTGACTTTC.

The chain links TRBV6-5 to TRBJ2-7, with 7 positions matching TRBD1. The CDR3 extends over 14 amino acids. Germline values: CDR1 MNHEY, CDR2 SVGAGI. Trimming at V came to 8 bases and at J to 0 bases, leaving 7 bases not matched to a gene. The CDR3 nucleotides read TGTGCCAGCGGCCTCAGACAGGGCTCCTACGAGCAGTACTTC. Protein product: CASGLRQGSYEQYF.

The chain links TRBV5-1 to TRBJ2-1; 9 nucleotides align to TRBD2. J lost 6 bases, V lost 0 bases, and 1 base had no gene match. The CDR3 is made up of 14 amino acids. Per germline, CDR1 SGHRS and CDR2 YFSETQ. The CDR3 spells CASSLGSGSNEQFF. The CDR3 DNA is TGCGCCAGCAGCTTGGGTAGCGGGAGCAATGAGCAGTTCTTC. The variable domain in full, completed from reference TRBV5-1 and TRBJ2-1, reads KAGVTQTPRYLIKTRGQQVTLSCSPISGHRSVSWYQQTPGQGLQFLFEYFSETQRNKGNFPGRFSGRQFSNSRSEMNVSTLELGDSALYLCASSLGSGSNEQFFGPGTRLTVL.

This chain links TRBV10-3 with TRBJ1-2; 8 bases map to TRBD1. The CDR3 loop spans 14 amino acids. CDR1 and CDR2 (germline): ENHRY, SYGVKD. The V and J ends lost 3 bases and 4 bases, in that order; junction bases with no gene match: 4. CDR3 protein: CAISDSGTGYGYTF. CDR3 DNA: TGTGCCATCAGTGACTCGGGGACAGGCTATGGCTACACCTTC.

This clone was picked up one time. The rearrangement joins TRBV6-6 to TRBJ2-5; TRBD2 matches 8 bases. Germline V gives CDR1 MNHNY, CDR2 SVGAGI (reference sequence). The CDR3 extends over 14 amino acids. The V and J ends lost 6 bases and 5 bases, in that order; junction bases with no gene match: 8. CDR3 in amino acids: CASRGSGVYETQYF. The CDR3 bases are TGTGCCAGCAGGGGTAGCGGGGTCTACGAGACCCAGTACTTC.

The chain uses TRBV7-2 and TRBJ2-5, with 12 bases aligning to TRBD2. Trimming cost V 7 bases and J 5 bases; bases outside gene matches: 17. The CDR3 covers 18 residues. Per the germline V gene, CDR1 is SGHTA and CDR2 is FQGNSA. The CDR3 sequence is CASTLARGLAGIRETQYF. For the CDR3, the DNA is TGTGCCAGCACCCTCGCCCGCGGACTAGCGGGAATAAGGGAGACCCAGTACTTC.

The gene calls are TRBV2 and TRBJ1-2, with D unclear. Germline V gene sequence: CDR1 SNHLY, CDR2 FYNNEI. The CDR3 runs to 13 residues. V lost 4 bases to trimming and J lost 2 bases, with 8 bases between them. The CDR3 DNA sequence: TGTGCCAGCAGTGGAAACGGGAACTATGGCTACACCTTC. This translates into CASSGNGNYGYTF.

V usage is TRBV10-3 and J usage is TRBJ2-1; 10 bases are shared with TRBD1. The CDR3 consists of 15 residues. CDR1 ENHRY and CDR2 SYGVKD come from the germline V gene. The V and J ends lost 6 bases and 9 bases, in that order; junction bases with no gene match: 11. The CDR3 loop is CAISYRDRGLPEQFF. In DNA form, the CDR3 reads TGTGCCATCAGCTACCGGGACAGGGGCCTCCCTGAGCAGTTCTTC.

The chain combines TRBV7-8 with TRBJ1-6, with no clear D. The CDR3 runs to 13 residues. Trimming removed 10 bases from V and 3 bases from J, with 10 bases in between. Germline CDR1 SGHVS, CDR2 FQNEAQ. CDR3 bases: TGTGCCACCGCTGCGATCTATAATTCACCCCTCCACTTT. Translating it yields CATAAIYNSPLHF.

The chain joins TRBV27 to TRBJ1-4, with D unclear. V lost 3 bases, J lost 5 bases, and 10 bases lay in between. There are 14 residues in the CDR3. CDR1 is MNHEY and CDR2 is SMNVEV in the germline V gene (reference sequence). CDR3 loop: CASSFSRSNEKLFF. The CDR3 nucleotides are TGTGCCAGCAGTTTCTCTCGGTCCAATGAAAAACTGTTTTTT. Complete variable domain (other parts from reference TRBV27 and TRBJ1-4): EAQVTQNPRYLITVTGKKLTVTCSQNMNHEYMSWYRQDPGLGLRQIYYSMNVEVTDKGDVPEGYKVSRKEKRNFPLILESPSPNQTSLYFCASSFSRSNEKLFFGSGTQLSVL.

This chain connects TRBV5-1 to TRBJ1-2; 10 bases are shared with TRBD1. The V and J ends lost 7 bases and 2 bases, in that order; junction bases with no gene match: 8. Germline V gene lookup returns CDR1 SGHRS and CDR2 YFSETQ. This CDR3 is 15 amino acids long. As DNA, the CDR3 is TGCGCCAGCTGGCTCGGGGACAGGGGCAACTATGGCTACACCTTC. This translates into CASWLGDRGNYGYTF.

This CDR3 is CSVSSYNEQFF. CDR3 coding DNA: TGCAGCGTCAGCTCCTACAATGAGCAGTTCTTC. The genes are TRBV29-1 and TRBJ2-1; no clear D. Trimming cost V 6 bases and J 0 bases, with 3 bases left between them. This CDR3 has 11 amino acids. The germline V gene has CDR1 SQVTM and CDR2 ANQGSEA.

The V call is TRBV5-1, the J call TRBJ2-2; D is ambiguous. This CDR3 spans 12 amino acids. The V end was cut by 5 bases, the J end by 3 bases, with 5 bases between. Germline loops: CDR1 SGHRS, CDR2 YFSETQ. The CDR3 sequence is CASREYTGELFF. The CDR3, as DNA: TGCGCCAGCAGGGAGTACACCGGGGAGCTGTTTTTT.

The V and J genes are TRBV6-5 and TRBJ1-2; perhaps TRBD1 as D (5 bases). The CDR3 sequence is 15 residues long. The germline V gene has CDR1 MNHEY and CDR2 SVGAGI. The V end was cut by 6 bases, the J end by 0 bases, with 14 bases between. Here the CDR3 reads CASSSPGGANYGYTF. The CDR3 DNA sequence: TGTGCCAGCAGCTCCCCCGGGGGAGCTAACTATGGCTACACCTTC.

V and J are TRBV6-5 and TRBJ2-7; possibly TRBD2 for D (6 bases). Between the trimmed V and J ends, which lost 5 bases and 5 bases, there was a span of 13 bases. The germline V gene has CDR1 MNHEY and CDR2 SVGAGI. The CDR3 is 13 amino acids. This chain's CDR3 is CASSRTIGDEQYF. For the CDR3, the DNA is TGTGCCAGCAGTCGGACTATAGGGGACGAGCAGTACTTC.